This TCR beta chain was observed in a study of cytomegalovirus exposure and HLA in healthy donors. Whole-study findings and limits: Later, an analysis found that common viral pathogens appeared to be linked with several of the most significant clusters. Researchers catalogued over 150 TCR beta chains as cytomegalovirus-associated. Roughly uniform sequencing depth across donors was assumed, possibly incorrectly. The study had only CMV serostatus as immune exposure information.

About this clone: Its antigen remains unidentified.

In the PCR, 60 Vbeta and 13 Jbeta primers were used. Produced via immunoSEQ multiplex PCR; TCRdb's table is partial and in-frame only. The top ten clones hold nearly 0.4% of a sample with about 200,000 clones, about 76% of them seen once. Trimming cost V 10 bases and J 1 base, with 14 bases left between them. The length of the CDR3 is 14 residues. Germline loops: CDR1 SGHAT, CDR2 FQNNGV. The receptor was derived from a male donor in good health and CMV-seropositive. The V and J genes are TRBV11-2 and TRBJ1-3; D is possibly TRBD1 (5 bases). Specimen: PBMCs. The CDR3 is CATGGGGSGNTIYF. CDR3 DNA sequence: TGTGCCACCGGTGGGGGAGGATCTGGAAACACCATATATTTT.